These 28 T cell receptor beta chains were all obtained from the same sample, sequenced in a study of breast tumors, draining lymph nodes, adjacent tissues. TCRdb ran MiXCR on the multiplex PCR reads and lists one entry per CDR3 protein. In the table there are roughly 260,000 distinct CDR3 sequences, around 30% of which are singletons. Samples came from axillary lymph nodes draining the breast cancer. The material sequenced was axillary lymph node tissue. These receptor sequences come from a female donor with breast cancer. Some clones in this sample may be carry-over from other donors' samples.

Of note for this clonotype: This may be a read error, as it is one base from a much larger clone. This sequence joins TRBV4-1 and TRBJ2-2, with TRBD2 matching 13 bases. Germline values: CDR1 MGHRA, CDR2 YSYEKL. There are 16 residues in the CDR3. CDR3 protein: CASNQGGLAGTGELFF. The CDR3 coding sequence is TGCGCCAGCAACCAAGGGGGACTAGCGGGAACCGGGGAGCTGTTTTTT.

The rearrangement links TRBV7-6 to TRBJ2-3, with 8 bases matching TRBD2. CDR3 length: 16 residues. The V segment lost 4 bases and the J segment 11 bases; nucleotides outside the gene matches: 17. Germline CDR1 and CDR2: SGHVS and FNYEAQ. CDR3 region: CASSSPLSGRGNEQYF. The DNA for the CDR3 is TGTGCCAGCAGCTCCCCATTGAGCGGGAGAGGTAATGAGCAGTATTTT.

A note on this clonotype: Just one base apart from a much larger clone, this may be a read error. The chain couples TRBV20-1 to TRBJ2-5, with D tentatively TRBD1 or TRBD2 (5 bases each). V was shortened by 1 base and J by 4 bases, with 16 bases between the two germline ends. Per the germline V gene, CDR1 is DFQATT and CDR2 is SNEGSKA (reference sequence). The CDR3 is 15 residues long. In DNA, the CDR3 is TGCAGTGCTAGAGGGGACCTATTCTCCCCAGAGACCCAGTACTTC. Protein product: CSARGDLFSPETQYF.

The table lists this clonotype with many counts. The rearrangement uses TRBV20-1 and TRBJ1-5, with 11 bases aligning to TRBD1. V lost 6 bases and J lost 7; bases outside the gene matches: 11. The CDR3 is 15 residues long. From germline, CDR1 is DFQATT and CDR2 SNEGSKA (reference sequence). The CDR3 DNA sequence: TGCAGTGCCGGGACGTTCCGGGACAGGGGGCAGCCCCAGCATTTT. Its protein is CSAGTFRDRGQPQHF.

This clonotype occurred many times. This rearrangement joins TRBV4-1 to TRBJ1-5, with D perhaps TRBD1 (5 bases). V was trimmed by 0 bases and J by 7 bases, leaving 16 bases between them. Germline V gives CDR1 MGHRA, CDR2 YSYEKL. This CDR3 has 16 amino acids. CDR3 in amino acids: CASSQEAKSGYQPQHF. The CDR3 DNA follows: TGCGCCAGCAGCCAAGAGGCCAAATCAGGGTACCAGCCCCAGCATTTT.

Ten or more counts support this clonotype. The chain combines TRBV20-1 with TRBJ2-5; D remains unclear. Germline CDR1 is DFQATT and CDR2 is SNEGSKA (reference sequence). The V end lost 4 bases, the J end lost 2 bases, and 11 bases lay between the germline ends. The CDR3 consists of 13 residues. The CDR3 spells CSAIRDLQETQYF. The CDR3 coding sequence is TGCAGTGCTATTAGAGACCTGCAAGAGACCCAGTACTTC.

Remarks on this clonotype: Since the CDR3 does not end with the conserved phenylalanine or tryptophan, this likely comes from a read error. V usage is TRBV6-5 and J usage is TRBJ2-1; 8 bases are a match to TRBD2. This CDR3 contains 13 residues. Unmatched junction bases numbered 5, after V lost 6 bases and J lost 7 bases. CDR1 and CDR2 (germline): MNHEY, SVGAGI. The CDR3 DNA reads TGTGCCAGCAGCGGACTAGCCCCTAATGAGCAGTTCTCC. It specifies CASSGLAPNEQFS.

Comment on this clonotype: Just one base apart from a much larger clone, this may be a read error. CDR3 amino acids: CASSWPGRPYEQCF. The CDR3 coding sequence is TGTGCCAGCAGCTGGCCGGGACGCCCCTACGAGCAGTGCTTC. The chain has TRBV5-4 and TRBJ2-7; D possibly uses TRBD1 or TRBD2 (5 bases each). This CDR3 has 14 residues. The V gene's germline CDR1 is SGHNT and CDR2 YYREEE (reference sequence).

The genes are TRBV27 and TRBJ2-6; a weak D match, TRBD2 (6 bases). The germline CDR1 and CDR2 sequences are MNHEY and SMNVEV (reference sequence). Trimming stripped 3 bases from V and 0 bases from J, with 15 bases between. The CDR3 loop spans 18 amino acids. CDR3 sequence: CASSFGGSKSSGANVLTF. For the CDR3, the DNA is TGTGCCAGCAGTTTTGGGGGGAGTAAAAGCTCTGGGGCCAACGTCCTGACTTTC.

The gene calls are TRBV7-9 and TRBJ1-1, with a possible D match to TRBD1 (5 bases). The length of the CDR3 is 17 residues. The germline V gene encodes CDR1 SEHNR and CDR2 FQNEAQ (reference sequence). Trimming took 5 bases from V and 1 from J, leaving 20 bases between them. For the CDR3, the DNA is TGTGCCAGCAGCACTTCCCGGCCCCATGACAGGAACACTGAAGCTTTCTTT. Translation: CASSTSRPHDRNTEAFF.

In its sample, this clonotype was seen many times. DNA for the CDR3: TGTGCCAGCAGTGAGGCATGGGGGGGAAACACCATATATTTT. Amino acids: CASSEAWGGNTIYF. This chain uses TRBV2 with TRBJ1-3, with D tentatively TRBD1 (5 bases). V lost 3 bases, J lost 4 bases, and 10 bases lay in between. The CDR3 has 14 residues. CDR1 SNHLY and CDR2 FYNNEI come from the germline V gene.

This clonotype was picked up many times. In nucleotides, the CDR3 is TGTGCCAGCAGCCAGGCCCAGGGGGGGACCCAGTACTTC. This gives the protein CASSQAQGGTQYF. The chain combines TRBV3-1 with TRBJ2-5; perhaps TRBD1 as D (7 bases). CDR1 and CDR2 from the germline V gene are LGHDT and YNNKEL (reference sequence). CDR3 length equals 13 residues. V was cut by 3 bases and J by 7 bases, with 12 bases left in between.

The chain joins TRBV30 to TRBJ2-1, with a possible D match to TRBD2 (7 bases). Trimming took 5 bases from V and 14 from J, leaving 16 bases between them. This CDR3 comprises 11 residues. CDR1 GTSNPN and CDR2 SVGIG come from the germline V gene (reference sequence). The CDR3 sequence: CAWSPGEGEFF. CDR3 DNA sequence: TGTGCCTGGTCCCCCGGGGAGGGGGAGTTCTTC.

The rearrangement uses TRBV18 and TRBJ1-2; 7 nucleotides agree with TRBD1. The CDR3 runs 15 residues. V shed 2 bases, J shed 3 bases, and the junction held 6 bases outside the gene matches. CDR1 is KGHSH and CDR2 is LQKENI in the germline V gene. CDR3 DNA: TGTGCCAGCTCACCATATGGGACAGCTGACTATGGCTACACCTTC. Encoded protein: CASSPYGTADYGYTF.

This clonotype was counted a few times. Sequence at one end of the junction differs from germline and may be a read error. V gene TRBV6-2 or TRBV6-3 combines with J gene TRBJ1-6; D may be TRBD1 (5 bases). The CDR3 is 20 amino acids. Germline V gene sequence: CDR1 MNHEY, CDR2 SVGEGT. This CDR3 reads CASSHSGRTLEGPPNLALHF. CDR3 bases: TGTGCCAGCAGTCACTCGGGCCGGACGCTCGAGGGGCCCCCTAATTTGGCCCTCCACTTT.

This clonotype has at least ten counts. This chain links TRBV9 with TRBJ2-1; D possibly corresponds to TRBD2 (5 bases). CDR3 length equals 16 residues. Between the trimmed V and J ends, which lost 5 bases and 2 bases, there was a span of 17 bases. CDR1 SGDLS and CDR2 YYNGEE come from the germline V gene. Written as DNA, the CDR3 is TGTGCCAGCAGTCTTACCCCTTCCGGGGCCTACAATGAGCAGTTCTTC. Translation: CASSLTPSGAYNEQFF.

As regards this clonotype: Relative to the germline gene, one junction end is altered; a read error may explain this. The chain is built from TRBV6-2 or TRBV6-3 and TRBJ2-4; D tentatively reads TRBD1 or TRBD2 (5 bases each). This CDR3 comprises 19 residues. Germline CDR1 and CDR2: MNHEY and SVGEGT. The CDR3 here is CASSHSQGVDTLAKNIQYF. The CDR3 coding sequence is TGTGCCAGCAGTCACTCTCAGGGAGTAGACACCCTAGCCAAAAACATTCAGTACTTC.

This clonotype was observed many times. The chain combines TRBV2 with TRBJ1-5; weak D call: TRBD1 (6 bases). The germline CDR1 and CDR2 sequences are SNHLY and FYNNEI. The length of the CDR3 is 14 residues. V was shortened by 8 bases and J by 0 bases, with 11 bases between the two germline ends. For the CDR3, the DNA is TGTGCCAGCCGAGGGGGGGATAGCAATCAGCCCCAGCATTTT. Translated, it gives CASRGGDSNQPQHF.

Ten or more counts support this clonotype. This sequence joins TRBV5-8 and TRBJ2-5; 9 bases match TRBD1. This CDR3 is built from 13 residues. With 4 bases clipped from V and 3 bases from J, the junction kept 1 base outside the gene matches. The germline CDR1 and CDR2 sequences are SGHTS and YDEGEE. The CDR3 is CASSRTGEETQYF. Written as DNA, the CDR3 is TGTGCCAGCAGCAGGACAGGGGAAGAGACCCAGTACTTC.

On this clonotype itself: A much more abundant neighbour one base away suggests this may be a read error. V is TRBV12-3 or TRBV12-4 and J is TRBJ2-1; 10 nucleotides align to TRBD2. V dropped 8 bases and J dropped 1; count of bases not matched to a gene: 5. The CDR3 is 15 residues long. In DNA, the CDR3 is TGTGCCAGCGCTCTAGCGGGAGCGTCCTACAATGAGCAGTTCTTC. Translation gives CASALAGASYNEQFF.

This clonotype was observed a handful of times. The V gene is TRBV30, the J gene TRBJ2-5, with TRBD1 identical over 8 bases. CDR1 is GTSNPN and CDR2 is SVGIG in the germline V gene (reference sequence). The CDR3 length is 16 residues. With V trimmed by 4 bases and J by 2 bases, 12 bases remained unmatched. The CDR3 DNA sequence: TGTGCCTGGATGCCTGCCGACAGGGGAAGGCAAGAGACCCAGTACTTC. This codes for CAWMPADRGRQETQYF.

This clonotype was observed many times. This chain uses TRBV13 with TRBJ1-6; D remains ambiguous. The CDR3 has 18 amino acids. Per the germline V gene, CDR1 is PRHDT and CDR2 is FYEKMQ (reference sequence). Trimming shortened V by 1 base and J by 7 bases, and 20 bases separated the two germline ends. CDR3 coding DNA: TGTGCCAGCAGCTTAGAGGCGGGCTGGGAAAGAGCGAATTCACCCCTCCACTTT. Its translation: CASSLEAGWERANSPLHF.

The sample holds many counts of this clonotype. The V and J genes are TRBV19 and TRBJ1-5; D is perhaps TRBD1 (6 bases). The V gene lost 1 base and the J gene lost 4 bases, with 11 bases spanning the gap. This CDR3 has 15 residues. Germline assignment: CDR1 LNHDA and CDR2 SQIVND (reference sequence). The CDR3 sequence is CASSIGRQGNQPQHF. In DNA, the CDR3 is TGTGCCAGTAGTATAGGGCGGCAGGGGAATCAGCCCCAGCATTTT.

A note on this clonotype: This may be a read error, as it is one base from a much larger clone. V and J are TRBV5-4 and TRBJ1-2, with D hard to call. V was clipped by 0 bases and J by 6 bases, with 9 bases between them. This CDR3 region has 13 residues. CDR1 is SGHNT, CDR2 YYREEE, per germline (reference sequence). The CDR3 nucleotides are TGTGCCAGCAGCTTGGTAGTCGCGAATGGCTACACCTTC. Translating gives CASSLVVANGYTF.

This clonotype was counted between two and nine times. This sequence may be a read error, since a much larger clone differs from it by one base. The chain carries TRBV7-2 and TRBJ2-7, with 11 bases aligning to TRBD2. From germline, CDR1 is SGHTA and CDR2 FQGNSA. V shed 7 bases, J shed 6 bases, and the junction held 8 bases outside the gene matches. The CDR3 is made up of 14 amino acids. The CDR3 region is CASKTSGIVSEQYF. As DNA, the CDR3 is TGTGCCAGCAAGACTAGCGGGATTGTGAGCGAGCAGTACTTC.

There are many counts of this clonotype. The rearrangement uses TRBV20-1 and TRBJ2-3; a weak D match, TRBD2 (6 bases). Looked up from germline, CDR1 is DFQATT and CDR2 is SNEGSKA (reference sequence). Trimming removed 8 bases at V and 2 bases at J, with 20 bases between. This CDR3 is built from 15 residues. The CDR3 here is CSTTGRDWDTDTQYF. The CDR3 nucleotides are TGCAGTACCACCGGCCGGGACTGGGACACAGATACGCAGTATTTT.

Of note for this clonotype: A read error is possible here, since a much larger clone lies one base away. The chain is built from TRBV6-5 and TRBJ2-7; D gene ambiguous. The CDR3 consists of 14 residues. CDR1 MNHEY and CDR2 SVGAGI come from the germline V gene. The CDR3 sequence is CASMLYSSSYEQCF. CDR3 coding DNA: TGTGCCAGCATGCTCTACTCGAGCTCCTACGAGCAGTGCTTC.

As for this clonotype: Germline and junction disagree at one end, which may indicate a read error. The CDR3 sequence: CSARGPGQGTRYF. The CDR3 coding sequence is TGCAGTGCTAGAGGTCCGGGGCAAGGGACCCGGTACTTC. J is TRBJ2-5 and V is TRBV20-1, with D tentatively TRBD1 or TRBD2 (5 bases each). The CDR3 totals 13 residues. The V gene's germline CDR1 is DFQATT and CDR2 SNEGSKA (reference sequence).